These T cell receptor beta chains were read from a single sample in a study of blood T cell repertoires in COVID-19. The protocol was immunoSEQ multiplex PCR, while the TCRdb copy is restricted to in-frame clones and leaves out a portion. The top ten hold 4.5% to 6.5% of the sample, which has 90,000 or so clones, under 90% seen once. The specimen was peripheral blood. These receptors came from a man in his sixties with COVID-19, enrolled during active disease. Both conserved end residues are part of each CDR3. The order of the fields is J gene, D gene, clone size, V gene, CDR3 protein, CDR3 DNA. D genes are given only for firm matches. For some rows the clone size is stated as once, few or many, or as a class when expanded; others skip it.

j_gene: TRBJ1-2
d_gene: NA
abundance: NA
v_gene: TRBV21-1
CDR3aa: CASSKGPREVDYGYTF
CDR3nt: TGTGCCAGCAGCAAAGGGCCCCGGGAGGTCGACTATGGCTACACCTTC

j_gene: TRBJ2-7
d_gene: NA
abundance: NA
v_gene: TRBV18
CDR3aa: CASSPTLTGEQYF
CDR3nt: TGTGCCAGCTCACCTACTTTAACGGGCGAGCAGTACTTC

j_gene: TRBJ1-4
d_gene: TRBD1
abundance: NA
v_gene: TRBV10-1
CDR3aa: CASSEDRAGEKLFF
CDR3nt: TGCGCCAGCAGTGAGGACAGGGCCGGTGAAAAACTGTTTTTT

j_gene: TRBJ1-1
d_gene: NA
abundance: NA
v_gene: TRBV11-2
CDR3aa: CASEDTYMNTEAFF
CDR3nt: TGTGCCAGCGAGGACACCTACATGAACACTGAAGCTTTCTTT

j_gene: TRBJ2-3
d_gene: TRBD1
abundance: NA
v_gene: TRBV24-1
CDR3aa: CATSLTGGGTDTQYF
CDR3nt: TGTGCCACCAGCCTCACAGGGGGCGGCACAGATACGCAGTATTTT

j_gene: TRBJ2-7
d_gene: NA
abundance: NA
v_gene: TRBV21-1
CDR3aa: CASSKNCREGRGYF
CDR3nt: TGTGCCAGCAGCAAAAACTGCAGGGAGGGGCGTGGGTACTTC

j_gene: TRBJ1-6
d_gene: NA
abundance: NA
v_gene: TRBV5-1
CDR3aa: CASSRQWAESYNSPLHF
CDR3nt: TGCGCCAGCAGCCGACAGTGGGCTGAATCCTATAATTCACCCCTCCACTTT

j_gene: TRBJ1-1
d_gene: NA
abundance: NA
v_gene: TRBV6-5
CDR3aa: CASRTGSTDTEAFF
CDR3nt: TGTGCCAGCAGAACAGGTTCAACGGACACTGAAGCTTTCTTT

j_gene: TRBJ2-2
d_gene: TRBD2
abundance: once
v_gene: TRBV6-2/TRBV6-3
CDR3aa: CASSYDASGANTGELFF
CDR3nt: TGTGCCAGCAGTTACGATGCTAGCGGAGCGAACACCGGGGAGCTGTTTTTT

j_gene: TRBJ1-3
d_gene: NA
abundance: NA
v_gene: TRBV7-9
CDR3aa: CASSLRSAGLSGNTIYF
CDR3nt: TGTGCCAGCAGCTTACGGTCCGCAGGTCTCTCTGGAAACACCATATATTTT

j_gene: TRBJ2-5
d_gene: NA
abundance: NA
v_gene: TRBV5-6
CDR3aa: CASSLREIKETQYF
CDR3nt: TGTGCCAGCAGCTTGCGGGAAATAAAGGAGACCCAGTACTTC

j_gene: TRBJ2-3
d_gene: TRBD1
abundance: NA
v_gene: TRBV6-6
CDR3aa: CASSQWDRSTDTQYF
CDR3nt: TGTGCCAGCAGTCAATGGGACAGGAGCACAGATACGCAGTATTTT

j_gene: TRBJ1-6
d_gene: NA
abundance: NA
v_gene: TRBV5-5
CDR3aa: CASSQDGGGNSPLHF
CDR3nt: TGTGCCAGCAGCCAAGACGGGGGTGGCAATTCACCCCTCCACTTT

j_gene: TRBJ2-7
d_gene: NA
abundance: NA
v_gene: TRBV30
CDR3aa: CAWRGGLPYYEQYF
CDR3nt: TGTGCCTGGAGAGGGGGTCTACCGTACTACGAGCAGTACTTC

j_gene: TRBJ2-2
d_gene: TRBD2
abundance: NA
v_gene: TRBV7-2
CDR3aa: CASSLRGLAGDANTGELFF
CDR3nt: TGTGCCAGCAGCCTACGTGGACTAGCGGGAGACGCGAACACCGGGGAGCTGTTTTTT

j_gene: TRBJ1-2
d_gene: TRBD1
abundance: NA
v_gene: TRBV13
CDR3aa: CASSSDRGYGYTF
CDR3nt: TGTGCCAGCAGCTCGGACAGGGGCTATGGCTACACCTTC

j_gene: TRBJ1-4
d_gene: TRBD1
abundance: NA
v_gene: TRBV7-9
CDR3aa: CASSLGQGGEKLFF
CDR3nt: TGTGCCAGCAGTTTGGGACAGGGTGGGGAAAAACTGTTTTTT

j_gene: TRBJ1-5
d_gene: NA
abundance: NA
v_gene: TRBV28
CDR3aa: CASSTGGAQHF
CDR3nt: TGTGCCAGCAGTACCGGGGGGGCCCAGCATTTT

j_gene: TRBJ1-5
d_gene: NA
abundance: NA
v_gene: TRBV11-2
CDR3aa: CASSARGMENQPQHF
CDR3nt: TGTGCCAGCAGCGCCCGAGGGATGGAGAATCAGCCCCAGCATTTT

j_gene: TRBJ1-6
d_gene: NA
abundance: NA
v_gene: TRBV3-1/TRBV3-2
CDR3aa: CASSQERGRGAPLHF
CDR3nt: TGTGCCAGCAGCCAAGAAAGGGGCAGGGGTGCACCCCTCCACTTT

j_gene: TRBJ1-1
d_gene: NA
abundance: NA
v_gene: TRBV3-1/TRBV3-2
CDR3aa: CASSQVGSNTEAFF
CDR3nt: TGTGCCAGCAGCCAAGTCGGGTCGAACACTGAAGCTTTCTTT

j_gene: TRBJ1-2
d_gene: TRBD1
abundance: NA
v_gene: TRBV20-1
CDR3aa: CSRDSDYGYTF
CDR3nt: TGCAGTAGGGACAGCGACTATGGCTACACCTTC

j_gene: TRBJ2-1
d_gene: TRBD2
abundance: NA
v_gene: TRBV7-3
CDR3aa: CASSPDSGRARNEQFF
CDR3nt: TGTGCCAGCAGCCCGGATAGCGGGAGGGCCAGGAATGAGCAGTTCTTC

j_gene: TRBJ2-7
d_gene: TRBD2
abundance: NA
v_gene: TRBV3-1/TRBV3-2
CDR3aa: CASSRSGSYEQYF
CDR3nt: TGTGCCAGCAGCCGAAGCGGGAGCTACGAGCAGTACTTC

j_gene: TRBJ2-1
d_gene: TRBD2
abundance: NA
v_gene: TRBV19
CDR3aa: CASSIGRIYNEQFF
CDR3nt: TGTGCCAGTAGTATCGGGAGGATCTACAATGAGCAGTTCTTC

j_gene: TRBJ2-3
d_gene: NA
abundance: NA
v_gene: TRBV7-6
CDR3aa: CASSLPRGLTDTQYF
CDR3nt: TGTGCCAGCAGCTTACCGCGGGGCCTCACAGATACGCAGTATTTT

j_gene: TRBJ1-1
d_gene: TRBD1
abundance: NA
v_gene: TRBV7-3
CDR3aa: CASSSGTGSAEAFF
CDR3nt: TGTGCCAGCAGCTCCGGGACAGGGAGTGCTGAAGCTTTCTTT

j_gene: TRBJ2-5
d_gene: NA
abundance: NA
v_gene: TRBV11-1
CDR3aa: CASSSRTEETQYF
CDR3nt: TGTGCCAGCAGCTCCCGGACAGAAGAGACCCAGTACTTC

j_gene: TRBJ2-5
d_gene: TRBD1
abundance: few
v_gene: TRBV11-2
CDR3aa: CASSSRDRGGPETQYF
CDR3nt: TGTGCCAGCAGCTCCCGGGACAGGGGGGGTCCAGAGACCCAGTACTTC

j_gene: TRBJ2-7
d_gene: NA
abundance: NA
v_gene: TRBV9
CDR3aa: CASSVVTDPKLPSEDYEQYF
CDR3nt: TGTGCCAGCAGCGTAGTAACAGACCCCAAGTTACCTTCGGAGGACTACGAGCAGTACTTC

j_gene: TRBJ2-7
d_gene: NA
abundance: NA
v_gene: TRBV28
CDR3aa: CASSLRRGTYEQYF
CDR3nt: TGTGCCAGCAGTTTAAGAAGGGGTACCTACGAGCAGTACTTC

j_gene: TRBJ1-4
d_gene: NA
abundance: NA
v_gene: TRBV19
CDR3aa: CASRLTANEKLFF
CDR3nt: TGTGCCAGTCGGTTAACGGCTAATGAAAAACTGTTTTTT

j_gene: TRBJ1-1
d_gene: NA
abundance: once
v_gene: TRBV5-1
CDR3aa: CASSLAQVLYTEAFF
CDR3nt: TGCGCCAGCAGCTTGGCCCAGGTCCTCTACACTGAAGCTTTCTTT

j_gene: TRBJ1-2
d_gene: TRBD1
abundance: NA
v_gene: TRBV27
CDR3aa: CASSSGTGRGYTF
CDR3nt: TGTGCCAGCAGTTCAGGGACAGGGAGAGGCTACACCTTC

j_gene: TRBJ2-2
d_gene: NA
abundance: NA
v_gene: TRBV10-1
CDR3aa: CASSEGRGHPGELFF
CDR3nt: TGCGCCAGCAGTGAGGGCAGGGGCCACCCCGGGGAGCTGTTTTTT

j_gene: TRBJ1-1
d_gene: NA
abundance: once
v_gene: TRBV2
CDR3aa: CASSRYQNTEAFF
CDR3nt: TGTGCCAGCAGCCGGTATCAGAACACTGAAGCTTTCTTT

j_gene: TRBJ2-6
d_gene: TRBD1
abundance: NA
v_gene: TRBV10-2
CDR3aa: CASSDRQGVLSGANVLTF
CDR3nt: TGCGCCAGCAGTGATCGGCAGGGGGTTCTCTCTGGGGCCAACGTCCTGACTTTC

j_gene: TRBJ1-4
d_gene: TRBD1
abundance: NA
v_gene: TRBV5-1
CDR3aa: CASSPGTVVEKLFF
CDR3nt: TGCGCCAGCAGCCCGGGGACAGTAGTTGAAAAACTGTTTTTT